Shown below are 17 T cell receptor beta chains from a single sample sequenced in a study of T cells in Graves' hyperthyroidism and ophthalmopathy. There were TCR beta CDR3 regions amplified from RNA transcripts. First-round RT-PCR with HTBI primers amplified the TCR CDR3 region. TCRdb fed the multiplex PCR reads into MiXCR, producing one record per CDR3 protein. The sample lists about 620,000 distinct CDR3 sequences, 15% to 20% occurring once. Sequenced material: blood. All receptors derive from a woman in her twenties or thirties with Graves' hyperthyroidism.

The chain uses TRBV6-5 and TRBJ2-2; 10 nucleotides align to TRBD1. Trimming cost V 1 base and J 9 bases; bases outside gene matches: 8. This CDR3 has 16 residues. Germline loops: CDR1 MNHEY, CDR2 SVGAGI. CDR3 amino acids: CASSYWGQGLYRELFF. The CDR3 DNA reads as TGTGCCAGCAGTTACTGGGGACAGGGGTTGTATAGGGAGCTGTTTTTT.

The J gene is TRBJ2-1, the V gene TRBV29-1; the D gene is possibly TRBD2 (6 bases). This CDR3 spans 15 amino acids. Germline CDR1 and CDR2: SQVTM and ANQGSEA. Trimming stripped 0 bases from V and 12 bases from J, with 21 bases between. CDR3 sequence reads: CSVEEPFGHTGLQFF. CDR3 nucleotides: TGCAGCGTTGAAGAGCCATTTGGTCATACGGGACTGCAGTTCTTC.

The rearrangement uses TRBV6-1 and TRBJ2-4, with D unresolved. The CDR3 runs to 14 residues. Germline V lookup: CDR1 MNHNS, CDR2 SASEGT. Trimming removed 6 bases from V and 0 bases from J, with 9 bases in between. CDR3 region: CASSPDIAKNIQYF. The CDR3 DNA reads TGTGCCAGCAGCCCAGACATAGCCAAAAACATTCAGTACTTC.

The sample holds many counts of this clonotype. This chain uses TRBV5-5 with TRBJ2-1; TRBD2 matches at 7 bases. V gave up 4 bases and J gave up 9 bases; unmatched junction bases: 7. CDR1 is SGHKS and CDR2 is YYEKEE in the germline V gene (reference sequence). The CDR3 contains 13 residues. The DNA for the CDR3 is TGTGCCAGCAGCCCCGGACTAGTTTTTGAGCAGTTCTTC. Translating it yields CASSPGLVFEQFF.

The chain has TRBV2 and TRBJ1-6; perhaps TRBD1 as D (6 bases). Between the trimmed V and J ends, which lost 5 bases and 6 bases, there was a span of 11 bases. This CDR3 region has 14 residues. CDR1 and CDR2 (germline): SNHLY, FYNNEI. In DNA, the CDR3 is TGTGCCAGCAGTCAAGGACAGTCTAATTCACCCCTCCACTTT. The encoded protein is CASSQGQSNSPLHF.

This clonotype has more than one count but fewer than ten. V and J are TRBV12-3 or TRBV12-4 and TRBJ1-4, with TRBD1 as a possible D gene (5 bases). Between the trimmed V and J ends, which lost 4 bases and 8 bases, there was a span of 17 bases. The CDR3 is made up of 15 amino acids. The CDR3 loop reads CASSSDNLRKEKLFF. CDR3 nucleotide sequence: TGTGCCAGCAGTTCGGACAATCTCAGGAAGGAAAAACTGTTTTTT.

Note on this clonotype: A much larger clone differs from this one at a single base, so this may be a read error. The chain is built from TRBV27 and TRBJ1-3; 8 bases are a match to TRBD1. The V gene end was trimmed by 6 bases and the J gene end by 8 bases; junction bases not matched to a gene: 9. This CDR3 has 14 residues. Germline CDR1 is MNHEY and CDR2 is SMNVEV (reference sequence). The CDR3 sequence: CASSPRGRGHTIYF. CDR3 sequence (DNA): TGTGCCAGCAGCCCCAGGGGGCGCGGACACACCATATATTTT.

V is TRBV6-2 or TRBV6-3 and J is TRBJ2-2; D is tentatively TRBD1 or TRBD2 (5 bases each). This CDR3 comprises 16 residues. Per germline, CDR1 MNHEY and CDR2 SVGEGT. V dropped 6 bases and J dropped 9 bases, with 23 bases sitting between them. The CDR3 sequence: CASRKPGPERTRELFF. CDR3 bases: TGTGCCAGCAGAAAACCGGGACCAGAGAGGACCCGGGAGCTGTTTTTT.

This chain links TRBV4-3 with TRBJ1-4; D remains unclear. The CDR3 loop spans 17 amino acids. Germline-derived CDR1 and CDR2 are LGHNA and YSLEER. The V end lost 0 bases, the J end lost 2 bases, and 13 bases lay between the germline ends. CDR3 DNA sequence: TGCGCCAGCAGCCAAGAAGGCTTACCGGGGACTAATGAAAAACTGTTTTTT. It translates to CASSQEGLPGTNEKLFF.

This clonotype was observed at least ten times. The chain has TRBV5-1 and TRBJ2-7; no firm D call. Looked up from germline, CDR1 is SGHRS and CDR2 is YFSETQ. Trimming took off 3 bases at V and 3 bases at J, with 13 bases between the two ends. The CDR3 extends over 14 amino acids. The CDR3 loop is CASSYRKPYYEQYF. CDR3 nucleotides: TGCGCCAGCAGCTACCGAAAACCCTACTACGAGCAGTACTTC.

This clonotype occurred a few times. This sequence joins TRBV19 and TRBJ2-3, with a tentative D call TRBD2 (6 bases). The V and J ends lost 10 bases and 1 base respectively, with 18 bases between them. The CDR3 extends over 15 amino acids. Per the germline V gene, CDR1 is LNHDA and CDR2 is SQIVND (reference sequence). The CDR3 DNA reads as TGTGCCACCAAGATAGCGGCATATCGCACAGATACGCAGTATTTT. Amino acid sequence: CATKIAAYRTDTQYF.

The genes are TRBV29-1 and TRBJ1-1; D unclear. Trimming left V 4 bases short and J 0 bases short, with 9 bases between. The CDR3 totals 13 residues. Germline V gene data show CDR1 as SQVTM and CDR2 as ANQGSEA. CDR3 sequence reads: CSVVPPVNTEAFF. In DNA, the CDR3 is TGCAGCGTTGTACCCCCGGTGAACACTGAAGCTTTCTTT.

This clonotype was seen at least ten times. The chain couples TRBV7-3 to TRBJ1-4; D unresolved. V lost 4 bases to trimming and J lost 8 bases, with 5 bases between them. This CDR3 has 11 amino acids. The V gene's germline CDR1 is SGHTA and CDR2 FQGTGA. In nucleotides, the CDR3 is TGTGCCAGCAGCTCGCGGGAAAAACTGTTTTTT. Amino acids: CASSSREKLFF. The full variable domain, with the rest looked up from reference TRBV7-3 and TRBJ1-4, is GAGVSQTPSNKVTEKGKYVELRCDPISGHTALYWYRQSLGQGPEFLIYFQGTGAADDSGLPNDRFFAVRPEGSVSTLKIQRTERGDSAVYLCASSSREKLFFGSGTQLSVL.

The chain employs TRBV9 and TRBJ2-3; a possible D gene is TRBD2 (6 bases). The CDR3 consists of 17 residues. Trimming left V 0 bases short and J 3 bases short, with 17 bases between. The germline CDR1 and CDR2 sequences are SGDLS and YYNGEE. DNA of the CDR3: TGTGCCAGCAGCGTAGGGGGGTCTAGCGTCATTACAGATACGCAGTATTTT. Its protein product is CASSVGGSSVITDTQYF.

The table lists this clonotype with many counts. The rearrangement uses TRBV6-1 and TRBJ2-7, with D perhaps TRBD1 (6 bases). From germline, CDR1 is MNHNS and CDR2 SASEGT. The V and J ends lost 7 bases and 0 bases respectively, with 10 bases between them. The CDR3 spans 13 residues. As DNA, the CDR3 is TGTGCCAGCACAGGACAGAACTCCTACGAGCAGTACTTC. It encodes CASTGQNSYEQYF.

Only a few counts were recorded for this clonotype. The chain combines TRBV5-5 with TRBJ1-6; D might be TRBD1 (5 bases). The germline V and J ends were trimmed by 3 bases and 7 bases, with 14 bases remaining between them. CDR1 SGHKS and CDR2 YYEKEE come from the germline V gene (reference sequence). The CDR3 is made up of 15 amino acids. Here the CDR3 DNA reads TGTGCCAGCAGCTGGGGTGGGGCTGGGAATTCACCCCTCCACTTT. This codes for CASSWGGAGNSPLHF.

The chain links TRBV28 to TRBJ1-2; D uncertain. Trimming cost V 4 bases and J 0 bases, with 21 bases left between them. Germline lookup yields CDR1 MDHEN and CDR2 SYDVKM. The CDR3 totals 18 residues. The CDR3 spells CASSSTGIPHPTNYGYTF. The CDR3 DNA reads TGTGCCAGCAGTTCCACGGGGATACCGCACCCAACTAACTATGGCTACACCTTC.